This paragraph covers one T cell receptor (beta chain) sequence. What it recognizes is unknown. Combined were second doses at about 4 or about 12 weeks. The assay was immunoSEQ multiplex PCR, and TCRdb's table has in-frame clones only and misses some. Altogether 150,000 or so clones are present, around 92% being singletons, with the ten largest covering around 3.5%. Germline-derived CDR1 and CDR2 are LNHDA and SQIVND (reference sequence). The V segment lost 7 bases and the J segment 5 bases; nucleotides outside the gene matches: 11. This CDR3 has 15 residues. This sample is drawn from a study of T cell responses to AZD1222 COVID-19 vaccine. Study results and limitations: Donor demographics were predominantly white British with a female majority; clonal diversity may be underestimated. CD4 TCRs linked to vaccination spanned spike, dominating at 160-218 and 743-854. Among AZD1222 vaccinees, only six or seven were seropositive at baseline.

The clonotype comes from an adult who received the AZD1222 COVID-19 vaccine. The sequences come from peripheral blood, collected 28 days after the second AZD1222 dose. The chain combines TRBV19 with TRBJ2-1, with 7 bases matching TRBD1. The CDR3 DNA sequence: TGTGCCAGTACCCTTCTGGGACAGAAAAACAATGAGCAGTTCTTC. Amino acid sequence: CASTLLGQKNNEQFF.